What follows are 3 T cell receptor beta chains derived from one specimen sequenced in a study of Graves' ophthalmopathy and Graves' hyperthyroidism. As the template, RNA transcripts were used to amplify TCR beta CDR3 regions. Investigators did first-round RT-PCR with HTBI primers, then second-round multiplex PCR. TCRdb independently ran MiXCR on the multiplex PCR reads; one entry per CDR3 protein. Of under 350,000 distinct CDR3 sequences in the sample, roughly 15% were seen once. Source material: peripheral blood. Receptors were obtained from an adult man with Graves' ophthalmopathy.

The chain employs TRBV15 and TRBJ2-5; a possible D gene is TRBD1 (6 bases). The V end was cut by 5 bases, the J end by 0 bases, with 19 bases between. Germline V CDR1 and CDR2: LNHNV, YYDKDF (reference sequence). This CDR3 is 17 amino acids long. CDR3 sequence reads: CATSFKTGSTDQETQYF. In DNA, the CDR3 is TGTGCCACCAGCTTTAAAACAGGGAGTACGGACCAAGAGACCCAGTACTTC.

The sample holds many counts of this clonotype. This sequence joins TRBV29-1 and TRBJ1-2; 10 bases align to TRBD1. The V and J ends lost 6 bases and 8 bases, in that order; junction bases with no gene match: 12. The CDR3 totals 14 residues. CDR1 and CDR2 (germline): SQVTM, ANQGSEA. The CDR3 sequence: CSVPKTGGAKGYTF. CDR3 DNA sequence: TGCAGCGTACCCAAGACAGGGGGCGCGAAGGGCTACACCTTC.

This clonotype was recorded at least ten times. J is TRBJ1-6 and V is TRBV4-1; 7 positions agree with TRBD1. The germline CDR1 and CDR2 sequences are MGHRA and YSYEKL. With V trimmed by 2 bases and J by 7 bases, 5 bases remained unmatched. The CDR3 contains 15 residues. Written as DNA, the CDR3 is TGCGCCAGCAGCCAAACAGGACAGGCAAATTCACCCCTCCACTTT. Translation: CASSQTGQANSPLHF.